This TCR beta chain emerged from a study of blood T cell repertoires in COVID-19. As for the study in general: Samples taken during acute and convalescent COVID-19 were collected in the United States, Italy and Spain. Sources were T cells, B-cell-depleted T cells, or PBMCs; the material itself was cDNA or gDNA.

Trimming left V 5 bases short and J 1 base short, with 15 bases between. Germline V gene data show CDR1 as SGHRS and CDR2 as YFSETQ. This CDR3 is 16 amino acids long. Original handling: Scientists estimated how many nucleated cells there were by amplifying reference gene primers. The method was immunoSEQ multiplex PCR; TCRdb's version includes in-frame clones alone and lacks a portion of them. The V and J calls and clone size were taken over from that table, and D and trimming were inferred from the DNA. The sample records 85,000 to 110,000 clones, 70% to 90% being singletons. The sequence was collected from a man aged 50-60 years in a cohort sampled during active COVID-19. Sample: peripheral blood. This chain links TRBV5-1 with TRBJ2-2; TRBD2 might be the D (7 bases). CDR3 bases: TGCGCCAGCAGTCCGGGGGGCAGGGTGAACACCGGGGAGCTGTTTTTT. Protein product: CASSPGGRVNTGELFF.